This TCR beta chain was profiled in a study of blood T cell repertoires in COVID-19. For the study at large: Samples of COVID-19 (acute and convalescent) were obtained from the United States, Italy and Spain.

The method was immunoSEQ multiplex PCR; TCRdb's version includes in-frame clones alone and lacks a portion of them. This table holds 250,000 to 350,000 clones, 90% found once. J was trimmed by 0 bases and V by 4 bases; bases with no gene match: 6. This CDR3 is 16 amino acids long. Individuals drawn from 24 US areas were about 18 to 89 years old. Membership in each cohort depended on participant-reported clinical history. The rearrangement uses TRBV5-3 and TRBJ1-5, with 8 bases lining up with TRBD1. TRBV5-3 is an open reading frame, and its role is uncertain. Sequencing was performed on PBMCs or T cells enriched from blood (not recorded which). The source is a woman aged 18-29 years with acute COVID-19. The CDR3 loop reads CARSQGQDYSNQPQHF. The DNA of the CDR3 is TGTGCCAGAAGCCAGGGACAGGATTATAGCAATCAGCCCCAGCATTTT.